This T cell receptor (beta chain) came from a study of PD-1 blockade in classical Hodgkin lymphoma. General study findings and limits: The CD4+ diversity rise by C4D1 was clearest in complete responders. Baseline diversity in complete responders resembled that of newly diagnosed patients.

CDR3 size: 16 residues. J was trimmed by 2 bases and V by 9 bases; bases with no gene match: 16. The germline V gene encodes CDR1 SGDLS and CDR2 YYNGEE. With no exception, relapse followed autologous stem cell transplantation in all patients, and brentuximab vedotin exposure varied. Patients' outcomes at their best amounted to complete response, partial response or progressive disease. Sequencing used immunoSEQ multiplex PCR; TCRdb keeps in-frame clones, though not all of them. This sample yields roughly 61,000 clones, of which around 90% are seen a single time; more than 9% belongs to the top ten. Points on this clone: No antigen is known for it.

The specimen was peripheral blood mononuclear cells (PBMCs), collected before the second cycle of nivolumab. This clonotype was obtained from a human donor with classical Hodgkin lymphoma. The V call is TRBV9, the J call TRBJ1-1, with 7 bases lining up with TRBD1. CDR3 protein: CATTRGDRPPNTEAFF. CDR3 nucleotide sequence: TGTGCCACCACGCGGGGGGACAGACCACCAAACACTGAAGCTTTCTTT.